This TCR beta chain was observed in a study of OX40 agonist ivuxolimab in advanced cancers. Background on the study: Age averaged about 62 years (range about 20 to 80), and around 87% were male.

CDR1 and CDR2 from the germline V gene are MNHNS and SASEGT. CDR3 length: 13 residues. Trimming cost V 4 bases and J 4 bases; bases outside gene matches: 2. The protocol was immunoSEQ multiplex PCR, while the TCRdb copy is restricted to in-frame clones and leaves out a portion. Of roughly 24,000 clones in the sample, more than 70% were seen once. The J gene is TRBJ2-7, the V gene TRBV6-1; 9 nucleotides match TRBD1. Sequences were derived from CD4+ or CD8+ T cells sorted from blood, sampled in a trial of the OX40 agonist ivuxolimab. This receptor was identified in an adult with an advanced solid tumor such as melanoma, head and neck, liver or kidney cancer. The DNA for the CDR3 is TGTGCCAGCAGTGGGACAGGGGTTTACGAGCAGTACTTC. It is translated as CASSGTGVYEQYF.